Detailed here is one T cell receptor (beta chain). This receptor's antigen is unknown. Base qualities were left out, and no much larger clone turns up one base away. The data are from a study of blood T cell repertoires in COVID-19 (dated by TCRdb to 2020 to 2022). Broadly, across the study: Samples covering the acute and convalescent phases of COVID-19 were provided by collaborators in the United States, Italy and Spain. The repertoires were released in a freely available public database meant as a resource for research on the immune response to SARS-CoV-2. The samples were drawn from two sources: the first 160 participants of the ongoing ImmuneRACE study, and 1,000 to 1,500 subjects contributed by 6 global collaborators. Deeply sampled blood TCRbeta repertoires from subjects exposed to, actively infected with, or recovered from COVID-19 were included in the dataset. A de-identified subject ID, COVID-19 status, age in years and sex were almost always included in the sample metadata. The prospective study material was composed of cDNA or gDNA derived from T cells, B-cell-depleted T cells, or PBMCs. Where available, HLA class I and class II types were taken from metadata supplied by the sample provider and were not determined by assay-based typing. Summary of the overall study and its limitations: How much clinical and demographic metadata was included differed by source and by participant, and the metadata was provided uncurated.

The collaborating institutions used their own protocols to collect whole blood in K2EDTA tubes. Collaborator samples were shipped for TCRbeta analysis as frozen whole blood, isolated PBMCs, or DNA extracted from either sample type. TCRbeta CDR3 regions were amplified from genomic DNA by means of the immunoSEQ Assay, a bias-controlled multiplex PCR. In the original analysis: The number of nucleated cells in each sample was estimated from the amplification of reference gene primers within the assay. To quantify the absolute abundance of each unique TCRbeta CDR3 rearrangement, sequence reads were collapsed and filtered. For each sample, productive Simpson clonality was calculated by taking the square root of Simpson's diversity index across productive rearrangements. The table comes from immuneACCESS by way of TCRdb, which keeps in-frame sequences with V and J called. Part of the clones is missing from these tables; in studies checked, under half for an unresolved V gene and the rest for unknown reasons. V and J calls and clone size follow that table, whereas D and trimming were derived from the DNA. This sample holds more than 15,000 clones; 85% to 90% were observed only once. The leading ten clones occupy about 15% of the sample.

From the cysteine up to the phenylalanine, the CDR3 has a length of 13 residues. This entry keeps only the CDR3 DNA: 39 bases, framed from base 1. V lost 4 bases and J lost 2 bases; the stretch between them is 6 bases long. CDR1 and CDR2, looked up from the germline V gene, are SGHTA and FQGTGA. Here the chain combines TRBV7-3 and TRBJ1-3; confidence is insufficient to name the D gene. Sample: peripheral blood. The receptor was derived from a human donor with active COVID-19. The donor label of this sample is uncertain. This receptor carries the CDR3 CASSSRPGNTIYF. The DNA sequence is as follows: TGTGCCAGCAGCTCTCGTCCTGGAAACACCATATATTTT.